The next 3 T cell receptor beta chains were all read from a single sample in a study of blood T cells in healthy people across ages. Combining a sample-barcoded 5' primer with a J-beta primer mix, a second PCR ran for roughly 6 to 12 cycles. In TCRdb, the 5' RACE reads were re-called with MiXCR into one record per CDR3 protein. The data hold about 700,000 distinct CDR3 sequences, with approximately 31% observed a single time. Sequenced: blood. Every receptor here comes from a woman older than 75 in good health.

This clonotype was recorded many times. J is TRBJ1-5 and V is TRBV7-8, with D unclear. The CDR3 has 13 amino acids. The V gene's germline CDR1 is SGHVS and CDR2 FQNEAQ. V lost 2 bases and J lost 5, with 7 bases in between. The CDR3 DNA is TGTGCCAGCAGCTTAACGAGGGATCAGCCCCAGCATTTT. Its protein is CASSLTRDQPQHF.

This clonotype was seen a few times. V usage is TRBV11-1 and J usage is TRBJ1-1; D uncertain. V shed 1 base and J shed 11 bases, with 14 bases lying between them. This CDR3 has 13 residues. The V gene's germline CDR1 is SGHAT and CDR2 FQDESV (reference sequence). The CDR3 protein is CASSLGPGGWAFF. CDR3 in DNA: TGTGCCAGCAGCTTAGGGCCAGGAGGCTGGGCTTTCTTT. Using reference TRBV11-1 and TRBJ1-1 for the parts outside the CDR3, the full variable domain is EAEVAQSPRYKITEKSQAVAFWCDPISGHATLYWYRQILGQGPELLVQFQDESVVDDSQLPKDRFSAERLKGVDSTLKIQPAELGDSAMYLCASSLGPGGWAFFGQGTRLTVV.

The sample holds many counts of this clonotype. The V call is TRBV27, the J call TRBJ2-3, with 8 bases that match TRBD2. The length of the CDR3 is 15 residues. Looked up from germline, CDR1 is MNHEY and CDR2 is SMNVEV (reference sequence). The junction had 1 base not matched to a gene; V was cut back by 2 bases and J by 0 bases. CDR3: CASSLTSGSTDTQYF. Here the CDR3 DNA reads TGTGCCAGCAGTTTAACTAGCGGTAGCACAGATACGCAGTATTTT.